Given below is one T cell receptor (beta chain) in context. This entry belongs to a study of PD-1 blockade in mismatch repair-deficient tumors. The CDR3 sequence is 13 residues long. Germline assignment: CDR1 LNHDA and CDR2 SQIVND (reference sequence). The V end lost 0 bases, the J end lost 4 bases, and 4 bases lay between the germline ends. Generated by immunoSEQ multiplex PCR, the TCRdb table keeps only in-frame clones and is missing some. The sample gives some 48,000 clones, 77% of which show up once; about 3.5% is in the top ten. The starting material was PBMCs, obtained before pembrolizumab treatment. This clonotype was sampled from an adult with mismatch repair-deficient cancer. The chain employs TRBV19 and TRBJ1-5, with no clear D. The CDR3 DNA follows: TGTGCCAGTAGTATAGAAGAGAATCAGCCCCAGCATTTT. Encoded protein: CASSIEENQPQHF.